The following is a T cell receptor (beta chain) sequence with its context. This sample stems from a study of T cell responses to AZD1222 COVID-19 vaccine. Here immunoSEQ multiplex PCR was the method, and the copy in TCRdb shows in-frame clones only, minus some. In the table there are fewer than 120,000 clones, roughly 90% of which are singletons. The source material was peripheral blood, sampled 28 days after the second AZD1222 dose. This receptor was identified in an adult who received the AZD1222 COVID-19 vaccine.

CDR3 bases: TGTGCCAGCAGCCTGGGGAGCTCTGGAAACACCATATATTTT. Protein: CASSLGSSGNTIYF. The V and J genes are TRBV4-2 and TRBJ1-3; D gene uncertain. Germline V gene sequence: CDR1 LGHNA, CDR2 YNFKEQ. Trimming cost V 4 bases and J 0 bases, with 7 bases left between them. The CDR3 contains 14 residues.